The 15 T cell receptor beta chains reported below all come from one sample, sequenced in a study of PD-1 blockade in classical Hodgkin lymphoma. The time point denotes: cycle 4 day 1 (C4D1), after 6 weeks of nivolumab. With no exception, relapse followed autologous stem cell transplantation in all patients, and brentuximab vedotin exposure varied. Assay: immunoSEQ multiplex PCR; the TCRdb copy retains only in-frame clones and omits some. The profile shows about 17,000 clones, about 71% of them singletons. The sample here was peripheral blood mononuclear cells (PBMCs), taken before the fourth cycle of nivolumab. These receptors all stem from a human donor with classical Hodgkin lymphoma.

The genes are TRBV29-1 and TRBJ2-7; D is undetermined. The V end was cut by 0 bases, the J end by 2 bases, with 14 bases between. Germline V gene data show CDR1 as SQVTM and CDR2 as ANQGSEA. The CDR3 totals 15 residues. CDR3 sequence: CSVEDRASSTYEQYF. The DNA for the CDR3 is TGCAGCGTTGAAGATCGAGCCTCTAGTACCTACGAGCAGTACTTC.

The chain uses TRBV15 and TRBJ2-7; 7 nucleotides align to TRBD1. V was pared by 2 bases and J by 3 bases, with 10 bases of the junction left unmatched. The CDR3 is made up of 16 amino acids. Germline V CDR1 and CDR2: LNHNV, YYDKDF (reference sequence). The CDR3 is CATSRPPRQGDYEQYF. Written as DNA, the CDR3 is TGTGCCACCAGCAGACCCCCGAGGCAGGGGGACTACGAGCAGTACTTC.

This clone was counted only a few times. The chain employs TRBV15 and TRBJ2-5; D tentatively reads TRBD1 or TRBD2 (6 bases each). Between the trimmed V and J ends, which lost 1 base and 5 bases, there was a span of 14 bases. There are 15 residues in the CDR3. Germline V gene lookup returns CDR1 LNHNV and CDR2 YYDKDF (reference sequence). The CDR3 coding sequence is TGTGCCACCAGCAGAGGGGGGGCAGACCGGGAGACCCAGTACTTC. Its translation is CATSRGGADRETQYF. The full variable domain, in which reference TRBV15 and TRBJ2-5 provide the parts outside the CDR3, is DAMVIQNPRYQVTQFGKPVTLSCSQTLNHNVMYWYQQKSSQAPKLLFHYYDKDFNNEADTPDNFQSRRPNTSFCFLDIRSPGLGDTAMYLCATSRGGADRETQYFGPGTRLLVL.

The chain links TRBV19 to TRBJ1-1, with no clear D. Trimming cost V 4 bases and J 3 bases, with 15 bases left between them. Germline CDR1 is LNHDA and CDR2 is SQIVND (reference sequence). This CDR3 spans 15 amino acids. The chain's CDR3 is CASSTVVGVDTEAFF. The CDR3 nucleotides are TGTGCCAGTAGTACAGTCGTTGGCGTGGACACTGAAGCTTTCTTT. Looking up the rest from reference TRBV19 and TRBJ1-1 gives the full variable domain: DGGITQSPKYLFRKEGQNVTLSCEQNLNHDAMYWYRQDPGQGLRLIYYSQIVNDFQKGDIAEGYSVSREKKESFPLTVTSAQKNPTAFYLCASSTVVGVDTEAFFGQGTRLTVV.

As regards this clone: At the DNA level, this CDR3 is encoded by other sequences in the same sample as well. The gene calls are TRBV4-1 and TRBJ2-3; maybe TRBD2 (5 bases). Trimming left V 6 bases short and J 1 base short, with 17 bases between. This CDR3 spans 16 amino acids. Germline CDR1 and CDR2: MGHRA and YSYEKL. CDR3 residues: CASRFDLAGGTDTQYF. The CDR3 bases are TGCGCCAGCAGATTTGACCTAGCAGGAGGCACAGATACGCAGTATTTT.

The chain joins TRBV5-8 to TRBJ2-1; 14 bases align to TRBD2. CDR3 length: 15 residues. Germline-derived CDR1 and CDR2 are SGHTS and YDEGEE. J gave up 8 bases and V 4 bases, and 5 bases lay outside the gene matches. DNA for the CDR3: TGTGCCAGCAGCCTAGGGACTAGCGGGAGCTATGAGCAGTTCTTC. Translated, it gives CASSLGTSGSYEQFF.

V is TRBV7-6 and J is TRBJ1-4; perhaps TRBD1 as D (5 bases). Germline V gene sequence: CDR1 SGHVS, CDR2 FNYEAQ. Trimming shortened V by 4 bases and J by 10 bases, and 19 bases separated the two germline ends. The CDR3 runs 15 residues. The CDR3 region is CASSSSSGGGGKLFF. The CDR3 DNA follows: TGTGCCAGCAGCTCCTCTTCCGGGGGGGGAGGAAAACTGTTTTTT.

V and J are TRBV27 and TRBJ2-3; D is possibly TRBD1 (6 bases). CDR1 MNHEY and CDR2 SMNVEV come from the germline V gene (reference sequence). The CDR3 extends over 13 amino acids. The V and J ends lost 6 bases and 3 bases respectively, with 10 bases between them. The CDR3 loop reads CASRLTGTDTQYF. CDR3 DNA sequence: TGTGCCAGCAGACTAACAGGGACAGATACGCAGTATTTT.

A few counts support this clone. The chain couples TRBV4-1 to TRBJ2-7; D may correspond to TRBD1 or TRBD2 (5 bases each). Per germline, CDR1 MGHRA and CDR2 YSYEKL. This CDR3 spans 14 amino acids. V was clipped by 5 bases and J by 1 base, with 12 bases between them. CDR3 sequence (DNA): TGCGCCAGCAGCACGGGGCAGGGATCCTACGAGCAGTACTTC. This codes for CASSTGQGSYEQYF.

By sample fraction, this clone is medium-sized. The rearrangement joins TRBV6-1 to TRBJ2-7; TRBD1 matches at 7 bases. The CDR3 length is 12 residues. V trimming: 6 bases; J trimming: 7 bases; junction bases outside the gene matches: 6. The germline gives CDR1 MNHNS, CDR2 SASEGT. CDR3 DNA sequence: TGTGCCAGCAGGACAGGGCAAGGTGAGCAGTACTTC. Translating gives CASRTGQGEQYF.

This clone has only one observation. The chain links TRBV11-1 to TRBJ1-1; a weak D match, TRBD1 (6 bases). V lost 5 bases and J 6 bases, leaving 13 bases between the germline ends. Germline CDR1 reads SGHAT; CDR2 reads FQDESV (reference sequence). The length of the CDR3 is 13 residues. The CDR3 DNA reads TGTGCCAGCAGCACACAGGGTTGGTCTGAAGCTTTCTTT. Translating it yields CASSTQGWSEAFF.

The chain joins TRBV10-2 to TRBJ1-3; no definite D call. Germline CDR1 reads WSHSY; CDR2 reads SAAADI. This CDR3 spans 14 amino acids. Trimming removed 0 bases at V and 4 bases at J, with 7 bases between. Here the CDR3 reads CASSESGSGNTIYF. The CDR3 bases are TGCGCCAGCAGTGAGTCTGGGTCCGGAAACACCATATATTTT.

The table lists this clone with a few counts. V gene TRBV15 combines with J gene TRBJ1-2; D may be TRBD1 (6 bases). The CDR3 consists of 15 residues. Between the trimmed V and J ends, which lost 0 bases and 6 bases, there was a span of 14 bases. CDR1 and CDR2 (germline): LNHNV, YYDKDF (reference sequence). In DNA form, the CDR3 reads TGTGCCACCAGCAGAGATCGTTGGGACAAACATGGCTACACCTTC. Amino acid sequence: CATSRDRWDKHGYTF.

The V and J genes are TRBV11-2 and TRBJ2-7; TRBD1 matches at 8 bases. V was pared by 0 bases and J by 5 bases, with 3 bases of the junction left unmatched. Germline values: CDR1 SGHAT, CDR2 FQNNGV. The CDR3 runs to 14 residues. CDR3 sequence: CASSLDWTGHEQYF. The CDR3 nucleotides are TGTGCCAGCAGCTTAGACTGGACAGGGCACGAGCAGTACTTC.

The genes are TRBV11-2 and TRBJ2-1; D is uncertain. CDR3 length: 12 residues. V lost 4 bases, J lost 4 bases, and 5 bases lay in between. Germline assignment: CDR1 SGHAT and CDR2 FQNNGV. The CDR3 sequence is CASSSQYNEQFF. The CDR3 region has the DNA TGTGCCAGCAGCTCTCAATACAATGAGCAGTTCTTC.